This entry lists 6 T cell receptor beta chains sequenced from one sample in a study of blood T cells in healthy people across ages. The authors ran a second PCR of about 6 to 11 cycles using a sample-barcoded 5' primer and a J-beta primer mix. TCRdb redid the calling of the 5' RACE reads with MiXCR, one entry per CDR3 protein. The sample holds fewer than 900,000 distinct CDR3 sequences, 49% seen once. Sequences were obtained from blood. These receptors all come from a woman in her sixties in good health.

CDR3: CASSSGITDTQYF. CDR3 sequence (DNA): TGTGCCAGCAGCTCGGGAATCACAGATACGCAGTATTTT. The genes are TRBV6-5 and TRBJ2-3, with D perhaps TRBD2 (5 bases). CDR1 and CDR2 from the germline V gene are MNHEY and SVGAGI. The V gene lost 6 bases and the J gene lost 2 bases, with 9 bases spanning the gap. This CDR3 is built from 13 residues.

The chain carries TRBV5-1 and TRBJ2-1; 16 bases map to TRBD2. The CDR3 totals 18 residues. V was clipped by 4 bases and J by 9 bases; unmatched bases: 13. CDR1 SGHRS and CDR2 YFSETQ come from the germline V gene. CDR3 DNA sequence: TGCGCCAGCAGCCCAAACCGGGGACTAGCGGGAGGGAGCGGTGAGCAGTTCTTC. Protein sequence: CASSPNRGLAGGSGEQFF.

The chain employs TRBV12-3 or TRBV12-4 and TRBJ2-3; TRBD2 aligns across 7 bases. The CDR3 sequence is 14 residues long. V trimming: 3 bases; J trimming: 13 bases; junction bases outside the gene matches: 13. CDR3 in amino acids: CASSFDRLAAQEYF. The DNA for the CDR3 is TGTGCCAGCAGTTTTGATAGACTAGCTGCCCAGGAGTATTTT.

This clonotype was seen a single time. Sequence at one end of the junction differs from germline and may be a read error. The chain couples TRBV20-1 to TRBJ1-1, with D uncertain. Germline CDR1 is DFQATT and CDR2 is SNEGSKA (reference sequence). CDR3 length equals 13 residues. This chain's CDR3 is CSASAPPGTEVFF. As DNA, the CDR3 is TGCAGTGCTAGCGCTCCCCCGGGCACTGAAGTTTTCTTT.

The rearrangement joins TRBV6-5 to TRBJ2-1; D ambiguous. With the DNA end fitting TRBJ2-7 better, the J assignment may be wrong. Looked up from germline, CDR1 is MNHEY and CDR2 is SVGAGI. This CDR3 contains 17 residues. CDR3: CASSYSNGPISYNEQYF. The CDR3 region has the DNA TGTGCCAGCAGTTACTCGAACGGCCCAATCTCCTACAATGAGCAGTACTTC.

This clonotype was recorded a few times. The chain links TRBV10-3 to TRBJ1-5, with a weak D call TRBD1 (5 bases). The CDR3 is 13 residues long. V was cut by 7 bases and J by 5 bases, with 12 bases left in between. The germline V gene encodes CDR1 ENHRY and CDR2 SYGVKD. The CDR3, as DNA: TGTGCCATCACCGGGACGGTGGATCAGCCCCAGCATTTT. Its protein is CAITGTVDQPQHF.